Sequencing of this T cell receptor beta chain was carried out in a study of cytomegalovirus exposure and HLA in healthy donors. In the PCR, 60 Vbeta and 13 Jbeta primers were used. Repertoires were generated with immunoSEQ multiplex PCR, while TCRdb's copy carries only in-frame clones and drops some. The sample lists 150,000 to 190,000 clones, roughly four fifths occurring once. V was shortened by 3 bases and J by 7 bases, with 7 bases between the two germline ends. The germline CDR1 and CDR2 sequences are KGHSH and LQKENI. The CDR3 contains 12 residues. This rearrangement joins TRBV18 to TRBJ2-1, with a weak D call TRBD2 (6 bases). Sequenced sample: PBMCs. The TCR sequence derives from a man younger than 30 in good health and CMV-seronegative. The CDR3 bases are TGTGCCAGCTCACCCAGCGGGAATGAGCAGTTCTTC. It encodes CASSPSGNEQFF.